In its sample, the clone carrying this T cell receptor (beta chain) was seen many times. Its antigen remains unidentified. The V gene lost 0 bases and the J gene lost 4 bases, with 9 bases spanning the gap. From germline, CDR1 is SGHVS and CDR2 FQNEAQ. The CDR3 has 14 residues. In TCRdb, the reads were re-called with MiXCR into one record per CDR3 protein. The table includes about 900,000 distinct CDR3 sequences, more than 25% detected once. The source of the sample is a study of T cell repertoires in cytomegalovirus infection. Study-level information: Through public TCR beta signatures, both CMV infection and matching HLA type were indicated.

Findings of the study overall: HLA-C-restricted CMV-specific TCR beta clonotypes were dominant in the ex vivo response. The study identified carriers of CMV plus the relevant HLA from cumulative public TCR beta family frequency.

The input for sequencing was cultured CD8+ T cells from PBMCs, taken from culture after CMV antigen stimulation. This clonotype originated in a human donor in good health (CMV status not recorded). Some clones in this sample may be carry-over from other donors' samples. V gene TRBV7-8 combines with J gene TRBJ2-5, with no clear D. The CDR3 DNA sequence: TGTGCCAGCAGCTTAGCGCCTATTTTAGAGACCCAGTACTTC. This sequence encodes CASSLAPILETQYF.